The rows below give T cell receptor beta chains drawn from one sample of a study of blood T cell repertoires in COVID-19. TCRdb's copy holds only in-frame clones and misses some; the assay was immunoSEQ multiplex PCR. The data contain roughly 110,000 clones, roughly 85% of them seen just once; the ten biggest clones take up under 4%. The sample was peripheral blood. The source is a middle-aged man with acute or convalescent COVID-19. Each CDR3 is given with its conserved first and last residue. Each record gives: D gene, clone size, V gene, J gene, CDR3 protein, CDR3 DNA. The D gene is left open where the match is weak. Only part of the rows carry a size: once, few, many, or a class if the clone is expanded.

NA,once,TRBV24-1,TRBJ1-3,CATEGGDSGNTIYF,TGTGCCACCGAGGGTGGGGACTCTGGAAACACCATATATTTT
NA,NA,TRBV30,TRBJ2-2,CAWSPYTVSNTGELFF,TGTGCCTGGAGTCCCTATACCGTGTCGAACACCGGGGAGCTGTTTTTT
NA,NA,TRBV29-1,TRBJ2-3,CSVEDQFSTSTTDTQYF,TGCAGCGTTGAAGATCAATTTAGTACTAGCACGACAGATACGCAGTATTTT
TRBD2,NA,TRBV7-9,TRBJ2-3,CASSLWAGGGTDTQYF,TGTGCCAGCAGCTTATGGGCGGGGGGCGGCACAGATACGCAGTATTTT
TRBD1,NA,TRBV3-1/TRBV3-2,TRBJ2-7,CASSWDRGREQYF,TGTGCCAGCAGCTGGGACAGGGGGCGGGAGCAGTACTTC
TRBD1,NA,TRBV3-1/TRBV3-2,TRBJ2-3,CASRKGASSGTQYF,TGTGCCAGCAGGAAGGGGGCCTCCTCCGGTACGCAGTATTTT
TRBD2,NA,TRBV6-5,TRBJ2-7,CASRGGTLRSYEQYF,TGTGCCAGCAGGGGGGGGACCCTCAGGAGCTACGAGCAGTACTTC
NA,NA,TRBV7-2,TRBJ1-1,CASSFSGRTEAFF,TGTGCCAGCAGCTTTTCGGGGAGAACTGAAGCTTTCTTT
TRBD2,NA,TRBV9,TRBJ2-7,CASSVDPAGDAEQYF,TGTGCCAGCAGCGTAGACCCAGCGGGGGATGCCGAGCAGTACTTC
TRBD2,NA,TRBV6-5,TRBJ2-1,CASQRGSGGAGEQFF,TGTGCCAGCCAGCGGGGGAGCGGGGGGGCCGGTGAGCAGTTCTTC
NA,NA,TRBV21-1,TRBJ2-6,CASSPRAGANVLTF,TGTGCCAGCAGCCCACGGGCTGGGGCCAACGTCCTGACTTTC
NA,NA,TRBV25-1,TRBJ2-3,CASSETKLAYTDTQYF,TGTGCCAGCAGTGAAACCAAACTAGCCTACACAGATACGCAGTATTTT
NA,NA,TRBV3-1/TRBV3-2,TRBJ1-3,CASSQEGTRNTIYF,TGTGCCAGCAGCCAAGAGGGCACCAGAAACACCATATATTTT
TRBD2,NA,TRBV11-3,TRBJ2-1,CASSLALAGGAYNEQFF,TGTGCCAGCAGCCTGGCCCTAGCGGGGGGGGCCTACAATGAGCAGTTCTTC
TRBD2,NA,TRBV7-3,TRBJ2-3,CASSFSGGKGDTQYF,TGTGCCAGCAGCTTTAGCGGGGGGAAGGGAGATACGCAGTATTTT
NA,NA,TRBV10-2,TRBJ1-4,CASGDMLLPGREKLFF,TGCGCCAGCGGCGACATGCTCCTTCCGGGAAGGGAAAAACTGTTTTTT
NA,NA,TRBV20-1,TRBJ1-2,CSARDWAGYTF,TGCAGTGCTAGAGATTGGGCTGGCTACACCTTC
NA,few,TRBV28,TRBJ2-7,CASSLWGPRGEQYF,TGTGCCAGCAGTTTATGGGGGCCACGGGGGGAGCAGTACTTC
NA,NA,TRBV19,TRBJ1-1,CATGDSGNTEAFF,TGTGCCACCGGGGACTCTGGGAACACTGAAGCTTTCTTT
NA,NA,TRBV7-5,TRBJ2-7,CVRSLVPDRSYEQYF,TGTGTCAGAAGCTTAGTCCCGGACAGGTCCTACGAGCAGTACTTC
TRBD2,NA,TRBV5-1,TRBJ2-5,CASSLSGGQETQYF,TGCGCCAGCAGCCTTAGCGGGGGTCAAGAGACCCAGTACTTC
TRBD2,NA,TRBV7-2,TRBJ2-7,CASSYSGGLSSYEQYF,TGTGCCAGCAGCTATAGCGGGGGCCTAAGCTCCTACGAGCAGTACTTC
TRBD2,few,TRBV5-4,TRBJ2-1,CASSFAGGQYNEQFF,TGTGCCAGCAGCTTCGCGGGGGGGCAATACAATGAGCAGTTCTTC
TRBD1,NA,TRBV5-6,TRBJ1-6,CASSPGQGKVPLHF,TGTGCCAGCAGCCCGGGACAGGGTAAAGTCCCCCTCCACTTT
TRBD1,NA,TRBV19,TRBJ2-3,CASSIGTIGQAQFTSPTDTQYF,TGTGCCAGTAGTATAGGGACGATCGGACAGGCGCAGTTCACCTCACCCACAGATACGCAGTATTTT
TRBD1,NA,TRBV12-3/TRBV12-4,TRBJ1-1,CASSLRTGLEAFF,TGTGCCAGCAGTTTAAGGACAGGACTTGAAGCTTTCTTT
NA,NA,TRBV7-6,TRBJ2-3,CASSLGSGGSTDTQYF,TGTGCCAGCAGCTTAGGTTCCGGGGGAAGCACAGATACGCAGTATTTT
TRBD2,NA,TRBV9,TRBJ2-1,CASSPRTSGGLDNEQFF,TGTGCCAGCAGCCCCCGGACTAGCGGGGGGCTAGACAATGAGCAGTTCTTC
NA,NA,TRBV7-9,TRBJ1-1,CASSRAAGQNTEAFF,TGTGCCAGCAGCCGCGCCGCCGGACAGAACACTGAAGCTTTCTTT
TRBD1,NA,TRBV2,TRBJ2-5,CASRSGTAQETQYF,TGTGCCAGCAGGTCCGGGACAGCCCAAGAGACCCAGTACTTC
TRBD1,NA,TRBV29-1,TRBJ1-1,CSVEPDRWNTEAFF,TGCAGCGTTGAACCGGACAGGTGGAACACTGAAGCTTTCTTT
NA,NA,TRBV7-3,TRBJ2-6,CASRDWNSGANVLTF,TGTGCCAGCAGGGACTGGAACTCTGGGGCCAACGTCCTGACTTTC
TRBD2,NA,TRBV7-3,TRBJ2-7,CASSLTSLRLAVDYEQYF,TGTGCCAGCAGCTTAACCTCACTTCGGCTAGCGGTCGACTACGAGCAGTACTTC
TRBD1,NA,TRBV18,TRBJ1-5,CASSPNLRGAGNQPQHF,TGTGCCAGCTCACCTAACCTCAGGGGGGCCGGCAATCAGCCCCAGCATTTT
NA,NA,TRBV15,TRBJ1-3,CATSRGGQYRNTIYF,TGTGCCACCAGCAGAGGCGGACAGTACAGAAACACCATATATTTT
NA,NA,TRBV2,TRBJ1-2,CASVGSRGRGYTF,TGTGCCAGTGTGGGATCCCGGGGTAGGGGCTACACCTTC
NA,NA,TRBV3-1/TRBV3-2,TRBJ2-5,CASSQGAGVAETQYF,TGTGCCAGCAGCCAAGGCGCTGGGGTAGCGGAGACCCAGTACTTC
NA,NA,TRBV24-1,TRBJ2-5,CATSDSKGSPEETQYF,TGTGCCACCAGTGATTCTAAAGGGAGTCCAGAAGAGACCCAGTACTTC
TRBD1,NA,TRBV4-1,TRBJ2-7,CASSQRGQGQFEQYF,TGCGCCAGCAGCCAGCGGGGACAGGGGCAGTTCGAGCAGTACTTC
NA,NA,TRBV6-6,TRBJ1-1,CASSLQGRVDTEAFF,TGTGCCAGCAGTTTACAGGGACGGGTGGACACTGAAGCTTTCTTT
TRBD2,NA,TRBV5-1,TRBJ2-7,CASSLMLGGGSYEQYF,TGCGCCAGCAGCTTGATGTTGGGCGGGGGGTCCTACGAGCAGTACTTC